This TCR beta chain was found in a study of T cell responses to AZD1222 COVID-19 vaccine. Study conclusions and caveats: Clonal diversity may have been underestimated in mostly white British donors.

Concerning this clone: Its antigen is unknown.

V dropped 2 bases and J dropped 4 bases, with 6 bases sitting between them. The CDR3 is 13 residues long. Per the germline V gene, CDR1 is SEHNR and CDR2 is FQNEAQ (reference sequence). Generated by immunoSEQ multiplex PCR, the TCRdb table keeps only in-frame clones and is missing some. The sample shows 55,000 to 80,000 clones, 65% to 80% of them seen only once. The input for sequencing was peripheral blood, taken on day 0 of AZD1222 vaccination. The source of this sequence is an adult in good health. The J gene is TRBJ2-1, the V gene TRBV7-9; no firm D call. The CDR3 sequence: CASSLSEYNEQFF. In DNA, the CDR3 is TGTGCCAGCAGCTTATCAGAGTACAATGAGCAGTTCTTC.